Shown below are 13 T cell receptor beta chains from a single sample sequenced in a study of cytomegalovirus exposure and HLA in healthy donors. The PCR employed 60 Vbeta primers together with 13 Jbeta primers. The data were produced by immunoSEQ multiplex PCR, yet TCRdb's version contains in-frame clones alone and is incomplete. The profile shows 70,000 to 90,000 clones, over 60% of them singletons. The sample comprised PBMCs. The receptor source for this set is a male donor in good health and CMV-seropositive.

This clone was observed once. A junction end diverges from the germline sequence, so it may reflect a read error. The genes are TRBV7-9 and TRBJ1-1; D uncertain. Germline CDR1 reads SEHNR; CDR2 reads FQNEAQ (reference sequence). The CDR3 loop spans 11 amino acids. This CDR3 reads CSSSLTREAFF. CDR3 bases: TGTTCCAGCAGCTTAACCCGGGAAGCTTTCTTT.

This clone was observed a handful of times. V gene TRBV13 combines with J gene TRBJ2-7; 13 nucleotides line up with TRBD2. Germline assignment: CDR1 PRHDT and CDR2 FYEKMQ (reference sequence). Trimming cost V 5 bases and J 2 bases; bases outside gene matches: 3. The CDR3 covers 15 residues. CDR3: CASSPGLAGAYEQYF. The CDR3, as DNA: TGTGCCAGCAGCCCAGGACTAGCGGGGGCCTACGAGCAGTACTTC. Drawing the rest from reference TRBV13 and TRBJ2-7, the complete variable domain is AAGVIQSPRHLIKEKRETATLKCYPIPRHDTVYWYQQGPGQDPQFLISFYEKMQSDKGSIPDRFSAQQFSDYHSELNMSSLELGDSALYFCASSPGLAGAYEQYFGPGTRLTVT.

As for this clone: Mismatch with germline at one junction end may stem from a read error. The chain combines TRBV6-5 with TRBJ1-4; 8 bases are shared with TRBD1. The CDR3 runs to 15 residues. The germline CDR1 and CDR2 sequences are MNHEY and SVGAGI. This chain's CDR3 is CAGRLDPTGVEKLFF. In DNA form, the CDR3 reads TGTGCCGGCAGGCTAGACCCGACAGGGGTCGAAAAACTGTTTTTT.

This clone occurred a few times. The rearrangement uses TRBV30 and TRBJ2-7; D is unclear. The germline CDR1 and CDR2 sequences are GTSNPN and SVGIG (reference sequence). This CDR3 has 16 amino acids. The V gene lost 3 bases and the J gene lost 1 base, with 19 bases spanning the gap. The CDR3, as DNA: TGTGCCTGGAGGGAACGACTGAAGACCTTATCCTACGAGCAGTACTTC. Residues: CAWRERLKTLSYEQYF.

The gene calls are TRBV19 and TRBJ1-2; perhaps TRBD1 as D (6 bases). The V and J ends lost 9 bases and 4 bases respectively, with 21 bases between them. Germline loops: CDR1 LNHDA, CDR2 SQIVND (reference sequence). This CDR3 has 15 amino acids. The CDR3 region is CASTQVQGRGYGYTF. In DNA, the CDR3 is TGTGCCAGCACCCAGGTACAGGGTCGGGGCTATGGCTACACCTTC.

This clone was recorded only once. The J gene is TRBJ2-3, the V gene TRBV2, with 11 positions matching TRBD2. Per germline, CDR1 SNHLY and CDR2 FYNNEI. J lost 2 bases, V lost 6 bases, and 4 bases had no gene match. CDR3 length: 15 amino acids. The CDR3 spells CASSQTSGTTDTQYF. CDR3 sequence (DNA): TGTGCCAGCAGCCAGACTAGCGGGACCACAGATACGCAGTATTTT.

The chain joins TRBV6-5 to TRBJ2-5; possible D gene TRBD1, 6 bases. TRBJ2-7 explains the end of the DNA better; the J call may be wrong. Germline V gene sequence: CDR1 MNHEY, CDR2 SVGAGI. This CDR3 comprises 14 residues. This chain's CDR3 is CASSPRQDSYEQYF. CDR3 DNA: TGTGCCAGCAGCCCTAGACAGGACTCCTACGAGCAGTACTTC.

In DNA, the CDR3 is TGTGCCAGCAGCGGTCGGACTAGCGGCACAGATACGCAGTATTTT. Its translation: CASSGRTSGTDTQYF. This chain connects TRBV7-9 to TRBJ2-3; 9 positions match TRBD2. CDR3 length: 15 residues. Germline V gene sequence: CDR1 SEHNR, CDR2 FQNEAQ (reference sequence). Trimming took 5 bases from V and 1 from J; bases not matched to a gene: 4.

This rearrangement joins TRBV29-1 to TRBJ1-1, with D perhaps matching TRBD1 (6 bases). V shed 2 bases and J shed 5 bases, with 9 bases lying between them. CDR1 is SQVTM, CDR2 ANQGSEA, per germline. This CDR3 contains 12 residues. The CDR3 nucleotides read TGCAGCGTTGAAACAGGGTGGACTGAAGCTTTCTTT. Translated, it gives CSVETGWTEAFF.

The V gene is TRBV4-1, the J gene TRBJ2-7; TRBD2 might be the D (6 bases). Germline V CDR1 and CDR2: MGHRA, YSYEKL. V lost 0 bases to trimming and J lost 1 base, with 10 bases between them. The CDR3 length is 15 residues. This chain's CDR3 is CASSQDPAGSYEQYF. The CDR3 region has the DNA TGCGCCAGCAGCCAAGATCCTGCGGGGTCCTACGAGCAGTACTTC.

This chain uses TRBV2 with TRBJ1-6; 9 nucleotides agree with TRBD1. Unmatched junction bases numbered 6, after V lost 6 bases and J lost 9 bases. Germline values: CDR1 SNHLY, CDR2 FYNNEI. The CDR3 covers 14 residues. The CDR3 loop reads CASSRETGGSPLHF. CDR3 nucleotides: TGTGCCAGCAGCAGGGAGACAGGGGGTTCACCCCTCCACTTT.

DNA of the CDR3: TGCGCCAGCAGCTTGGCGGGGGGCAATGAGCAGTTCTTC. This sequence encodes CASSLAGGNEQFF. This rearrangement joins TRBV5-1 to TRBJ2-1, with 7 bases that match TRBD2. Germline CDR1 is SGHRS and CDR2 is YFSETQ. V lost 0 bases to trimming and J lost 6 bases; unmatched junction nucleotides: 0. The CDR3 has 13 residues. Filled out from reference TRBV5-1 and TRBJ2-1, the complete variable domain reads KAGVTQTPRYLIKTRGQQVTLSCSPISGHRSVSWYQQTPGQGLQFLFEYFSETQRNKGNFPGRFSGRQFSNSRSEMNVSTLELGDSALYLCASSLAGGNEQFFGPGTRLTVL.

The chain links TRBV27 to TRBJ2-4, with D perhaps TRBD2 (5 bases). Germline-derived CDR1 and CDR2 are MNHEY and SMNVEV (reference sequence). This CDR3 has 15 residues. Trimming removed 4 bases from V and 0 bases from J, with 10 bases in between. The CDR3 loop reads CASSYGGLAKNIQYF. CDR3 nucleotide sequence: TGTGCCAGCAGTTACGGCGGGCTAGCCAAAAACATTCAGTACTTC.